Listed here is a single T cell receptor (beta chain). A read error may produce the germline difference seen at one junction end. In germline, CDR1 is LGHNA, CDR2 YSLEER. CDR3 length: 15 amino acids. The source of the sample is a study of blood T cells in healthy people across ages. It was with a sample-barcoded 5' primer and a J-beta primer mix that a second PCR of about 6 to 12 cycles was run. Each single sample gave us at least 2.5 million CDR3-containing paired-end reads. TCRdb independently ran MiXCR on the 5' RACE reads; one entry per CDR3 protein. The sample consists of fewer than 1 million distinct CDR3 sequences, around 45% of them appearing once. Whenever a sample was processed, at least 6.5 million PBMCs were isolated. The extraction recovered at least 5.5 micrograms of total RNA per sample.

The TCR sequence derives from a man between 60 and 75 years old in good health. The source material was blood. The chain recombines TRBV4-3 with TRBJ2-1; possibly TRBD2 for D (5 bases). CDR3 coding DNA: TGCGCCAGCAGCCAAGATGGGAGTTCGTACAATGGGCAGTTCTTC. This encodes CASSQDGSSYNGQFF.